This T cell receptor beta chain derives from a study of lymphopenia after photon versus proton radiotherapy. About this clone itself: Its antigen is not known.

Germline assignment: CDR1 SGHAT and CDR2 FQNNGV. Trimming shortened V by 2 bases and J by 4 bases, and 12 bases separated the two germline ends. The CDR3 covers 14 residues. The table came from immunoSEQ multiplex PCR; TCRdb's copy has only in-frame clones and leaves some out. Among about 42,000 clones listed, roughly four fifths were seen once. Study conclusions and caveats: Survival link was tested only in deceased patients; proton benefit remains a possibility.

This clonotype originated in a woman in her seventies with pancreatic cancer. Specimen: peripheral blood, collected from a patient treated with proton-based radiotherapy. This chain links TRBV11-2 with TRBJ2-7; no reliable D call. CDR3 loop: CASSLRLQTYEQYF. CDR3 nucleotides: TGTGCCAGCAGCTTAAGGCTACAAACGTACGAGCAGTACTTC.